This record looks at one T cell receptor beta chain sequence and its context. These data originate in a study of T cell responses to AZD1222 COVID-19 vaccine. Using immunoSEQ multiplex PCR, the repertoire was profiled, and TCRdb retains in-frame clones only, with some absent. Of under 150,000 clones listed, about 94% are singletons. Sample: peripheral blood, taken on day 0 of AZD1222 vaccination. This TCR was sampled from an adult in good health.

The CDR3 reads CASREGNQPQHF. The CDR3 DNA sequence: TGTGCCAGTAGAGAGGGTAATCAGCCCCAGCATTTT. The chain has TRBV19 and TRBJ1-5, with D unresolved. There are 12 residues in the CDR3. The V end lost 6 bases, the J end lost 4 bases, and 7 bases lay between the germline ends. Per the germline V gene, CDR1 is LNHDA and CDR2 is SQIVND (reference sequence).